This TCR beta chain comes out of a study of chemoradiotherapy in HPV16-positive cancers. Study-wide background: Functional T-cell assays on a couple of HPV16-positive patients' cells defined candidate HPV-specific clones and common TCR motifs.

Concerning this clone itself: Its specificity is not known.

Using immunoSEQ multiplex PCR, the repertoire was profiled, and TCRdb retains in-frame clones only, with some absent. The sample yields approximately 8,200 clones, 55% to 70% seen once. The CDR3 contains 15 residues. Findings of the study overall: The functional HPV-specific definition rests on just a couple of HPV16-positive patients. HPV-responsive T-cell expansion during chemoradiotherapy was linked to improved recurrence-free survival in HPV16-positive patients. During treatment, candidate HPV-specific clones and E7-related motifs expanded in tumor.

V and J are TRBV21-1 and TRBJ1-4; the table calls TRBD1, which could not be checked here. TRBV21-1 is a pseudogene locus. The receptor was derived from a human donor with HPV-associated anogenital cancer. This sample was taken from a patient who underwent chemoradiotherapy. The chain's CDR3 is CASSKSGQTNEKLFF. CDR3 bases: TGTGCCAGCAGCAAATCAGGGCAGACTAATGAAAAACTGTTTTTT.